This passage covers 10 T cell receptor beta chains from one sample sequenced in a study of cytomegalovirus exposure and HLA in healthy donors. Primers: 60 Vbeta forward and 13 Jbeta reverse. Only in-frame clones appear in the TCRdb table, and some are missing; sequencing was by immunoSEQ multiplex PCR. The sample holds 90,000 to 120,000 clones, over 65% seen once. The sequencing input was PBMCs. The receptors were sampled from a woman aged 40 to 50 in good health and CMV-seropositive.

In this sample, this clone turned up a few times. This chain connects TRBV29-1 to TRBJ2-6; D might be TRBD2 (6 bases). Germline CDR1 reads SQVTM; CDR2 reads ANQGSEA. The CDR3 consists of 13 residues. V gave up 7 bases and J gave up 0 bases, with 7 bases separating them. CDR3 nucleotide sequence: TGCAGCGCAGCGGGCTCTGGGGCCAACGTCCTGACTTTC. This sequence encodes CSAAGSGANVLTF.

Only a few counts were recorded for this clone. The chain has TRBV30 and TRBJ1-1; 9 nucleotides match TRBD1. CDR1 is GTSNPN and CDR2 is SVGIG in the germline V gene (reference sequence). After removal of 5 bases from V and 9 bases from J, the junction contained 10 bases not matched to a gene. There are 13 residues in the CDR3. In nucleotides, the CDR3 is TGTGCCTGGGACGAAACGGGACAGGGCAAAGCTTTCTTT. Translating gives CAWDETGQGKAFF. The full variable domain, rest sourced from reference TRBV30 and TRBJ1-1, is SQTIHQWPATLVQPVGSPLSLECTVEGTSNPNLYWYRQAAGRGLQLLFYSVGIGQISSEVPQNLSASRPQDRQFILSSKKLLLSDSGFYLCAWDETGQGKAFFGQGTRLTVV.

The rearrangement uses TRBV4-2 and TRBJ2-1; a weak D match, TRBD1 (6 bases). V lost 1 base to trimming and J lost 4 bases, with 8 bases between them. The length of the CDR3 is 14 residues. Germline V gene data show CDR1 as LGHNA and CDR2 as YNFKEQ. CDR3 DNA sequence: TGTGCCAGCAGCCAAGGACAGGATTACAATGAGCAGTTCTTC. Protein: CASSQGQDYNEQFF.

The rearrangement uses TRBV2 and TRBJ1-1, with 8 bases aligning to TRBD1. This CDR3 region has 13 residues. CDR1 SNHLY and CDR2 FYNNEI come from the germline V gene. V dropped 6 bases and J dropped 6; count of bases not matched to a gene: 6. CDR3 amino acids: CASSEQGVAEAFF. The CDR3 nucleotides are TGTGCCAGCAGCGAACAGGGGGTGGCTGAAGCTTTCTTT. Variable domain in full (rest from reference TRBV2 and TRBJ1-1): EPEVTQTPSHQVTQMGQEVILRCVPISNHLYFYWYRQILGQKVEFLVSFYNNEISEKSEIFDDQFSVERPDGSNFTLKIRSTKLEDSAMYFCASSEQGVAEAFFGQGTRLTVV.

The chain links TRBV6-1 to TRBJ2-7; unclear D gene. The CDR3 covers 13 residues. Germline V lookup: CDR1 MNHNS, CDR2 SASEGT. The germline V and J ends were trimmed by 3 bases and 2 bases, with 8 bases remaining between them. CDR3 in DNA: TGTGCCAGCAGTGAGTTGACACCCTACGAGCAGTACTTC. Translating gives CASSELTPYEQYF.

The rearrangement joins TRBV4-2 to TRBJ1-1; D is uncertain. The CDR3 has 11 residues. V lost 7 bases to trimming and J lost 1 base, with 4 bases between them. Germline V gene sequence: CDR1 LGHNA, CDR2 YNFKEQ. CDR3 residues: CASTRNTEAFF. The CDR3 region has the DNA TGTGCCAGCACCAGGAACACTGAAGCTTTCTTT.

The chain employs TRBV18 and TRBJ2-3; maybe TRBD1 (6 bases). Germline CDR1 KGHSH, CDR2 LQKENI. Trimming removed 6 bases at V and 1 base at J, with 14 bases between. The CDR3 is 15 amino acids. This chain's CDR3 is CASSLGQPGTDTQYF. CDR3 coding DNA: TGTGCCAGCTCCCTCGGACAGCCCGGCACAGATACGCAGTATTTT.

The chain couples TRBV6-5 to TRBJ1-2; 10 nucleotides line up with TRBD1. V was clipped by 5 bases and J by 5 bases; unmatched bases: 8. Germline values: CDR1 MNHEY, CDR2 SVGAGI. The CDR3 length is 15 residues. The CDR3: CASSATGTGVYGYTF. DNA of the CDR3: TGTGCCAGCAGTGCAACCGGGACAGGGGTTTATGGCTACACCTTC.

The rearrangement links TRBV7-9 to TRBJ1-6; TRBD1 matches 8 bases. Trimming at V came to 4 bases and at J to 4 bases, leaving 12 bases not matched to a gene. The germline gives CDR1 SEHNR, CDR2 FQNEAQ (reference sequence). This CDR3 is 18 amino acids long. DNA of the CDR3: TGTGCCAGCAGCTCCCCCCTGACAGGGGAGGGGTATAATTCACCCCTCCACTTT. Protein sequence: CASSSPLTGEGYNSPLHF.

The chain combines TRBV7-8 with TRBJ2-1; 9 bases align to TRBD2. Trimming at V came to 4 bases and at J to 8 bases, leaving 12 bases not matched to a gene. Per the germline V gene, CDR1 is SGHVS and CDR2 is FQNEAQ. The CDR3 totals 16 residues. CDR3 protein: CASSSPRGGAGYEQFF. The CDR3 DNA reads as TGTGCCAGCAGCTCCCCCCGCGGGGGGGCAGGTTATGAGCAGTTCTTC.